This note documents a single T cell receptor (beta chain) sequence. The source of the sample is a study of immune characterization of retroperitoneal liposarcoma. MiXCR, run by TCRdb on the PCR reads, gives a single entry per CDR3 protein. This table holds 1,500 to 2,000 distinct CDR3 sequences, approximately 46% found once. This CDR3 has 12 amino acids. Germline CDR1 reads SGHNT; CDR2 reads YENEEA. V shed 1 base and J shed 13 bases, with 11 bases lying between them. The chain uses TRBV11-3 and TRBJ2-1; D gene uncertain. The sample consisted of tumor tissue. The sequence derives from a female donor with retroperitoneal liposarcoma. CDR3 nucleotides: TGTGCCAGCAGCTTAGGAAATGGCTTCCAGTTCTTC. This codes for CASSLGNGFQFF.